A single T cell receptor beta chain is shown here with its context. What it binds is unknown. These data originate in a study of T cells in localized non-small cell lung cancer. Study findings and constraints: Median detection of top 100 tumor clones in adjacent lung was approximately 50 clones. Longer overall survival associated with higher blood T cell density; shorter survival with higher adjacent-lung clonality.

The data were produced by immunoSEQ multiplex PCR, yet TCRdb's version contains in-frame clones alone and is incomplete. The sample yields approximately 64,000 clones, roughly 90% seen once. The CDR3 totals 14 residues. Germline-derived CDR1 and CDR2 are SGHVS and FQNEAQ. With V trimmed by 5 bases and J by 5 bases, 8 bases remained unmatched. This sample comprised peripheral blood, obtained before any cancer treatment. The sequence derives from a woman aged 35 to 70 with stage I lung adenocarcinoma. This chain connects TRBV7-8 to TRBJ1-1; 7 positions match TRBD1. CDR3 sequence: CASSLGQVGTEAFF. In nucleotides, the CDR3 is TGTGCCAGCAGCCTAGGACAGGTGGGAACTGAAGCTTTCTTT.